This T cell receptor (beta chain) derives from a study of shared clonotypes between healthy human individuals. V was cut by 0 bases and J by 4 bases, with 12 bases left in between. Germline V lookup: CDR1 GTSNPN, CDR2 SVGIG (reference sequence). The CDR3 is 14 amino acids. Findings and limits, study-wide: Clonotype sharing among the donors was expected to vary with sequencing depth.

Repertoires were generated with immunoSEQ multiplex PCR, while TCRdb's copy carries only in-frame clones and drops some. The sample lists over 950,000 clones, around 77% occurring once. For this clone: Its specificity is not known.

Specimen: memory CD4+ T cells from PBMCs. Subset given: CD45RA-negative fraction. The source of this sequence is a man aged 18 to 29 in good health. Some clones in this sample may be carry-over from other donors' samples. The chain has TRBV30 and TRBJ1-2; D unresolved. The CDR3 DNA sequence: TGTGCCTGGAGTGTGGCGCCGATCGGCTATGGCTACACCTTC. This translates into CAWSVAPIGYGYTF.